The rows below give T cell receptor beta chains drawn from one sample of a study of T cell responses to AZD1222 COVID-19 vaccine. Using immunoSEQ multiplex PCR, the repertoire was profiled, and TCRdb retains in-frame clones only, with some absent. This repertoire shows about 150,000 clones, 70% to 90% found once; its top ten account for roughly 8%. The sample in question was peripheral blood, obtained on day 0 of AZD1222 vaccination. These receptors all stem from an adult in good health. Each CDR3 is given with its conserved first and last residue. D genes are given only for firm matches. The size of a clone is reported for some rows only, either as once, few or many, or as a class for expanded clones.

V gene	J gene	clone size	D gene	CDR3 protein	CDR3 DNA
TRBV2	TRBJ1-1	few	.	CASSDLNTEAFF	TGTGCCAGCAGTGACCTGAACACTGAAGCTTTCTTT
TRBV6-1	TRBJ1-3	.	.	CASSDFRDLSGNTIYF	TGTGCCAGCAGTGACTTCCGGGACCTCTCTGGAAACACCATATATTTT
TRBV28	TRBJ1-3	.	.	CASSLRPSGNTIYF	TGTGCCAGCAGTCTTCGTCCCTCTGGAAACACCATATATTTT
TRBV28	TRBJ1-3	.	.	CASFDYSGNTIYF	TGTGCCAGCTTCGATTACTCTGGAAACACCATATATTTT
TRBV29-1	TRBJ1-1	few	TRBD1	CSVMDRAEAFF	TGCAGCGTGATGGACAGGGCCGAAGCTTTCTTT
TRBV3-1/TRBV3-2	TRBJ2-4	.	TRBD1	CASSRQGLGMAKNIQYF	TGTGCCAGCAGCCGACAGGGGCTCGGAATGGCCAAAAACATTCAGTACTTC
TRBV3-1/TRBV3-2	TRBJ2-7	.	.	CASSQAAGSTKEQYF	TGTGCCAGCAGCCAAGCTGCTGGCTCCACCAAAGAGCAGTACTTC
TRBV18	TRBJ1-1	once	.	CASSPGAMNTEAFF	TGTGCCAGCTCACCTGGGGCAATGAACACTGAAGCTTTCTTT
TRBV11-2	TRBJ2-7	.	TRBD2	CASSLLGTSTYYEQYF	TGTGCCAGCAGCTTACTTGGGACTAGCACTTATTACGAGCAGTACTTC
TRBV2	TRBJ2-7	.	TRBD1	CASIIAPGGYYEQYF	TGTGCCAGCATAATAGCCCCAGGGGGATACTACGAGCAGTACTTC
TRBV5-1	TRBJ2-7	.	.	CASSSLPGDEQYF	TGCGCCAGCAGCTCCCTCCCGGGGGACGAGCAGTACTTC